These T cell receptor beta chains were read from a single sample in a study of blood T cell repertoires in COVID-19. Repertoires were generated with immunoSEQ multiplex PCR, while TCRdb's copy carries only in-frame clones and drops some. The table records about 95,000 clones, around 87% of them present only once. Sequencing was carried out using peripheral blood. The receptor set was obtained from a human donor in a cohort sampled during active COVID-19. Both conserved end residues are part of each CDR3. The order of the fields is clone size, D gene, J gene, V gene, CDR3 protein, CDR3 DNA. A D gene is named only where the DNA matches it firmly. Size values are once, few and many counts, or a class for expanded clones, and some rows have none.

>few|-|TRBJ2-2|TRBV3-1/TRBV3-2
CASSLQGFGELFF
TGTGCCAGCAGCCTACAGGGATTCGGGGAGCTGTTTTTT
>-|TRBD2|TRBJ2-7|TRBV7-9
CASSRMPTATPGGSYEQYF
TGTGCCAGCAGCCGAATGCCAACAGCGACGCCGGGGGGGTCCTACGAGCAGTACTTC
>-|TRBD1|TRBJ2-7|TRBV13
CATENRGSVWEQYF
TGTGCCACCGAAAACAGGGGGTCAGTCTGGGAGCAGTACTTC
>-|-|TRBJ1-2|TRBV28
CASSSLGLSLRDYGYTF
TGTGCCAGCAGCTCCCTGGGACTCTCCCTCCGGGACTATGGCTACACCTTC
>-|-|TRBJ2-2|TRBV5-6
CASSRRTYTGELFF
TGTGCCAGCAGCAGGAGAACTTACACCGGGGAGCTGTTTTTT
>-|TRBD1|TRBJ2-7|TRBV19
CASSTGQGYEQYF
TGTGCCAGTAGTACTGGACAGGGGTACGAGCAGTACTTC
>-|-|TRBJ2-7|TRBV29-1
CSVEEHRSYEQYF
TGCAGCGTTGAAGAACACCGATCCTACGAGCAGTACTTC
>-|TRBD1|TRBJ1-5|TRBV5-5
CASSVTGAPRGQPQHF
TGTGCCAGCAGCGTGACAGGGGCCCCCCGGGGTCAGCCCCAGCATTTT
>-|TRBD2|TRBJ2-7|TRBV3-1/TRBV3-2
CASSQGPSGGLEQYF
TGTGCCAGCAGCCAAGGTCCTAGCGGGGGGCTCGAGCAGTACTTC
>-|TRBD1|TRBJ1-6|TRBV19
CASSAATGVNSPLHF
TGTGCCAGTAGTGCGGCGACAGGGGTCAATTCACCCCTCCACTTT
>once|-|TRBJ2-1|TRBV6-5
CASSSFGAYNEQFF
TGTGCCAGCAGTTCGTTCGGGGCCTACAATGAGCAGTTCTTC
>-|-|TRBJ2-1|TRBV30
CAWASPPFF
TGTGCCTGGGCCTCTCCCCCGTTCTTC
>once|TRBD1|TRBJ1-4|TRBV6-4
CASSDGRGRPGKLFF
TGTGCCAGCAGTGACGGAAGGGGGCGACCCGGAAAACTGTTTTTT
>once|-|TRBJ1-1|TRBV7-3
CASSLTGSGDRKNTEAFF
TGTGCCAGCAGCTTAACCGGTTCGGGGGACCGGAAGAACACTGAAGCTTTCTTT
>once|-|TRBJ1-2|TRBV25-1
CASSEQSPPYGYTF
TGTGCCAGCAGTGAGCAAAGCCCTCCCTATGGCTACACCTTC
>once|-|TRBJ2-3|TRBV24-1
CATSGTTDTQYF
TGTGCCACCAGCGGTACCACAGATACGCAGTATTTT
>-|TRBD2|TRBJ2-5|TRBV5-1
CASSLFPAGGQETQYF
TGCGCCAGCAGCTTGTTTCCAGCGGGGGGTCAAGAGACCCAGTACTTC
>-|-|TRBJ1-6|TRBV6-5
CASSPHNNSPLHF
TGTGCCAGCAGTCCGCACAATAATTCACCCCTCCACTTT
>-|-|TRBJ2-5|TRBV3-1/TRBV3-2
CASSQGRETQYF
TGTGCCAGCAGCCAAGGGAGGGAGACCCAGTACTTC
>-|-|TRBJ2-7|TRBV20-1
CSAADPGEQYF
TGCAGTGCCGCCGACCCGGGCGAGCAGTACTTC
>-|-|TRBJ1-1|TRBV7-9
CASSVQSFTEAFF
TGTGCCAGCAGCGTCCAGTCTTTTACTGAAGCTTTCTTT
>few|TRBD1|TRBJ1-2|TRBV10-3
CAISESIGTGSFYGYTF
TGTGCCATCAGTGAGTCGATCGGGACAGGGTCGTTCTATGGCTACACCTTC
>-|-|TRBJ2-7|TRBV4-1
CASSQTLNGYEQYF
TGCGCCAGCAGCCAGACTTTAAACGGCTACGAGCAGTACTTC
>-|TRBD1|TRBJ2-7|TRBV5-1
CASSRAPPGQGWGYYEQYF
TGCGCCAGCAGCCGTGCCCCACCGGGACAGGGCTGGGGTTACTACGAGCAGTACTTC
>-|TRBD1|TRBJ2-2|TRBV19
CASSILTETGIGGELFF
TGTGCCAGTAGTATTTTAACCGAGACAGGGATTGGAGGGGAGCTGTTTTTT
>-|TRBD2|TRBJ2-1|TRBV24-1
CATSGGGGPYNEQFF
TGTGCCACCAGCGGCGGGGGGGGCCCCTACAATGAGCAGTTCTTC
>-|-|TRBJ1-2|TRBV3-1/TRBV3-2
CASSQLSRGYGYTF
TGTGCCAGCAGCCAATTGTCTAGAGGTTATGGCTACACCTTC
>-|-|TRBJ1-5|TRBV5-1
CASSTQGNQPQHF
TGCGCCAGCAGTACACAGGGAAATCAGCCCCAGCATTTT
>once|-|TRBJ2-3|TRBV28
CAIAQGSTDTQYF
TGTGCCATAGCACAAGGAAGCACAGATACGCAGTATTTT
>-|TRBD2|TRBJ2-2|TRBV27
CASTLRGTSGGLTGELFF
TGTGCCAGCACCCTTCGAGGGACTAGCGGGGGGCTCACCGGGGAGCTGTTTTTT
>few|-|TRBJ1-3|TRBV6-5
CASSRATASGNTIYF
TGTGCCAGCAGTCGGGCGACAGCTTCTGGAAACACCATATATTTT
>-|-|TRBJ2-3|TRBV7-3
CASSPGASTDTQYF
TGTGCCAGCAGCCCCGGTGCTAGCACAGATACGCAGTATTTT
>-|-|TRBJ2-2|TRBV4-2
CASSQEGGTGELFF
TGTGCCAGCAGCCAAGAAGGGGGCACCGGGGAGCTGTTTTTT